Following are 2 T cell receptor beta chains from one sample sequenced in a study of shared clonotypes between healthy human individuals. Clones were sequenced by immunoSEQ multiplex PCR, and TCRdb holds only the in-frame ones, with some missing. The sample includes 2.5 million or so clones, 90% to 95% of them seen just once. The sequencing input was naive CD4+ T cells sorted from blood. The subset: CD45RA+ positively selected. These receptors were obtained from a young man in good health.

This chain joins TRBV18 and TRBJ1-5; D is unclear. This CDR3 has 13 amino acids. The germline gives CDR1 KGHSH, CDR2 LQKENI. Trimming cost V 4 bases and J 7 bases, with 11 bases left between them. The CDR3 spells CASSQYFEQPQHF. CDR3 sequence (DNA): TGTGCCAGCTCACAATATTTCGAGCAGCCCCAGCATTTT. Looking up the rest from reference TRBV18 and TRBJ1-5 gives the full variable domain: NAGVMQNPRHLVRRRGQEARLRCSPMKGHSHVYWYRQLPEEGLKFMVYLQKENIIDESGMPKERFSAEFPKEGPSILRIQQVVRGDSAAYFCASSQYFEQPQHFGDGTRLSIL.

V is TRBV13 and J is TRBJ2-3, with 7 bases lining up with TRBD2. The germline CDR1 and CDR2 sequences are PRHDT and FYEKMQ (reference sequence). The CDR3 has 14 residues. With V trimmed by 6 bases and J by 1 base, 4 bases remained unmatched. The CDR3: CASRRGSGTDTQYF. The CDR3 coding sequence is TGTGCCAGCAGGCGCGGGAGCGGCACAGATACGCAGTATTTT.